This TCR beta chain is drawn from a study of beta chain features in type 1 diabetes. Whole-study context: Taken together, all samples contributed approximately 110 million examined sorted cells. Study findings and constraints: Insertions at VDJ junctions were less frequent in type 1 diabetes patients. These patients also deleted more nucleotides at the same junctions. For Type 1 diabetes patients, all four CD4+ subsets carried TCRB CDR3s that were moderately but significantly shorter. The naive, central memory and Treg TCRB repertoires showed an apparent similarity that was greater among patients than among healthy donors.

The CDR3 has 16 amino acids. The junction had 4 bases not matched to a gene; V was cut back by 4 bases and J by 1 base. Per the germline V gene, CDR1 is SGHNT and CDR2 is YYREEE (reference sequence). cDNA synthesis used the whole RNA isolate, giving expressed TCRB sequences. Sequencing used immunoSEQ multiplex PCR; TCRdb keeps in-frame clones, though not all of them. The sample lists about 240,000 clones; 14% were seen once. This clone was seen a few times. Its antigen is not known. The sample taken for sequencing was naive CD4+ T cells from blood. This receptor was taken from a man in his thirties or forties with type 1 diabetes. The chain has TRBV5-4 and TRBJ2-7; 14 positions match TRBD2. The CDR3 DNA is TGTGCCAGCAGCCCAGGGACTAGCGGGAGTTCCTACGAGCAGTACTTC. Translating gives CASSPGTSGSSYEQYF.